What follows is one T cell receptor (beta chain) and its context. Its cognate antigen is unknown. Germline V gene data show CDR1 as LNHDA and CDR2 as SQIVND (reference sequence). This CDR3 contains 16 residues. J lost 3 bases, V lost 6 bases, and 11 bases had no gene match. Unique molecular identifiers were incorporated during preparation of the TCRbeta library. TCRdb fed the PCR reads into MiXCR, producing one record per CDR3 protein. The sample carries 500,000 to 750,000 distinct CDR3 sequences, 10% to 15% recorded once. The record originates from a study of T-cell reconstitution after alpha-beta-depleted transplantation in children. Study-wide results and limits: When one year had passed after transplant, most T-cell counts and diversity came from newly produced T cells.

Sample: PBMCs, mostly from graft donor cells, taken 360 days after TCRalphabeta/CD19-depleted stem cell transplant. This clonotype was sampled from a male patient younger than 18 who had a stem cell transplant for acute myeloid leukemia, so the T cells may come from the graft donor. The chain couples TRBV19 to TRBJ2-1; 7 nucleotides match TRBD2. Written as DNA, the CDR3 is TGTGCCAGTAGCGGGAGGTCAGGAGAGATCTACAATGAGCAGTTCTTC. Amino acids: CASSGRSGEIYNEQFF.